The 9 T cell receptor beta chains listed next were all sequenced from one sample in a study of early T cells in non-severe SARS-CoV-2 infection. From the 5' RACE reads, TCRdb called clonotypes with MiXCR, one entry per CDR3 protein. This table holds roughly 64,000 distinct CDR3 sequences, roughly 14% found once. The sequenced material came from whole blood. Receptors originate from an adult who was a healthcare worker with PCR-confirmed SARS-CoV-2 infection or an uninfected control (not recorded which).

V usage is TRBV7-2 and J usage is TRBJ1-1; the D is unclear. V was trimmed by 3 bases and J by 0 bases, leaving 8 bases between them. The germline gives CDR1 SGHTA, CDR2 FQGNSA. The CDR3 is 14 amino acids. CDR3 sequence (DNA): TGTGCCAGCAGCTTGGGAACTTTGAACACTGAAGCTTTCTTT. Protein product: CASSLGTLNTEAFF.

The chain's CDR3 is CASSNHPTGAYEQYF. CDR3 sequence (DNA): TGTGCCAGCTCAAACCACCCAACAGGGGCCTACGAGCAGTACTTC. The gene calls are TRBV18 and TRBJ2-7; 7 nucleotides align to TRBD1. Germline V gene data show CDR1 as KGHSH and CDR2 as LQKENI. The length of the CDR3 is 15 residues. The junction had 9 bases not matched to a gene; V was cut back by 5 bases and J by 2 bases.

This clonotype was observed a few times. The gene calls are TRBV4-2 and TRBJ2-7; no reliable D call. CDR1 is LGHNA, CDR2 YNFKEQ, per germline. Trimming took off 1 base at V and 7 bases at J, with 8 bases between the two ends. The CDR3 contains 12 residues. The CDR3 sequence is CASSQAVGEQYF. The CDR3 coding sequence is TGTGCCAGCAGCCAAGCTGTGGGAGAGCAGTACTTC.

The sample holds a few counts of this clonotype. This chain connects TRBV18 to TRBJ2-3; D possibly corresponds to TRBD2 (5 bases). V was shortened by 2 bases and J by 1 base, with 10 bases between the two germline ends. Germline V gene lookup returns CDR1 KGHSH and CDR2 LQKENI. This CDR3 region has 15 residues. The CDR3 spells CASSPYGVGTDTQYF. In DNA form, the CDR3 reads TGTGCCAGCTCACCATACGGGGTGGGCACAGATACGCAGTATTTT.

This clonotype was found a few times. CDR3 loop: CASSPTRDNSYEQYF. As DNA, the CDR3 is TGTGCCAGCAGCCCGACCCGGGACAACTCCTACGAGCAGTACTTC. The chain carries TRBV7-2 and TRBJ2-7, with a weak D call TRBD1 (6 bases). Trimming took 5 bases from V and 0 from J, leaving 14 bases between them. The CDR3 consists of 15 residues. CDR1 is SGHTA and CDR2 is FQGNSA in the germline V gene.

The chain recombines TRBV29-1 with TRBJ2-7; possibly TRBD1 for D (5 bases). Germline-derived CDR1 and CDR2 are SQVTM and ANQGSEA. The CDR3 contains 12 residues. V dropped 7 bases and J dropped 2 bases, with 12 bases sitting between them. CDR3 nucleotides: TGCAGCGGTGTAACAGGTACCTACGAGCAGTACTTC. It is translated as CSGVTGTYEQYF.

About this clonotype itself: A much larger clone sits a single nucleotide away, making a read error possible. Since no conserved phenylalanine or tryptophan closes the CDR3, a read error is the likely cause. The V and J genes are TRBV29-1 and TRBJ1-1, with TRBD1 as a possible D gene (5 bases). V lost 8 bases and J lost 0, with 13 bases in between. The germline CDR1 and CDR2 sequences are SQVTM and ANQGSEA. This CDR3 has 13 residues. The CDR3 here is CSSKTALNTEAFL. CDR3 in DNA: TGCAGCTCAAAGACAGCTCTGAACACTGAAGCTTTCCTT.

The J gene is TRBJ2-1, the V gene TRBV24-1; no definite D call. In germline, CDR1 is KGHDR, CDR2 SFDVKD. Deletions cut 0 bases from V and 7 bases from J, with 6 bases between. The CDR3 extends over 13 amino acids. CDR3 DNA: TGTGCCACCAGTGATTTGCGGTCGAATGAGCAGTTCTTC. This encodes CATSDLRSNEQFF.

This clonotype was observed a few times. V and J are TRBV4-2 and TRBJ2-7, with a weak D call TRBD2 (5 bases). CDR1 and CDR2 from the germline V gene are LGHNA and YNFKEQ. This CDR3 is 15 amino acids long. Trimming cost V 4 bases and J 0 bases, with 13 bases left between them. The CDR3 protein is CASSRGLDSSYEQYF. CDR3 nucleotide sequence: TGTGCCAGCAGCCGCGGACTCGACTCCTCCTACGAGCAGTACTTC.